The T cell receptor beta chain described here comes from a study of CD8+CD57+ T cells in acquired aplastic anemia. There are many counts of this clonotype. The CDR3 consists of 15 residues. Germline V lookup: CDR1 MNHEY, CDR2 SVGAGI. J was trimmed by 1 base and V by 7 bases; bases with no gene match: 9. The study profiled TCR beta VDJ and CDR3 using genomic DNA as template. TCRdb reprocessed the reads with MiXCR, giving one entry per CDR3 protein. The sample has some 140,000 distinct CDR3 sequences, 41% seen once. The chain is built from TRBV6-5 and TRBJ2-5; the match to TRBD1 covers 7 bases. Sequenced material: sorted CD4+, CD8+, or CD8+CD57+ T cells (not recorded which) from PBMCs. The clonotype comes from a human donor in good health, serving as a control. CDR3 sequence reads: CASKLLRDSQETQYF. The CDR3 region has the DNA TGTGCCAGCAAGTTACTCCGGGACAGCCAAGAGACCCAGTACTTC.